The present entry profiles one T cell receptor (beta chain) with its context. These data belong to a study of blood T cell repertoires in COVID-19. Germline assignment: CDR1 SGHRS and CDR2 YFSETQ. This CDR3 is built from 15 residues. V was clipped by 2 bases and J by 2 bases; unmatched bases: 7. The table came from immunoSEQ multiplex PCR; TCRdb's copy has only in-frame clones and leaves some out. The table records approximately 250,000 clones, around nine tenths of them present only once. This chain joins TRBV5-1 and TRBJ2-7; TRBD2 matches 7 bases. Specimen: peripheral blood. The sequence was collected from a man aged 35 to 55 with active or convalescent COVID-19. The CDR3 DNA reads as TGCGCCAGCAGCTTCGGCGGGAGTACCCCCTACGAGCAGTACTTC. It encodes CASSFGGSTPYEQYF.